This T cell receptor (beta chain) was found in a study of cytomegalovirus exposure and HLA in healthy donors (dated by TCRdb to between 2016 and 2019). Study-level background: An earlier analysis of fewer than 750 of the donors reported around 280 Gb of sequence data and 117 million unique TCR beta sequences obtained from about 179 million T cells. Among a few hundred genotyped donors of the cohort, an average of roughly 240,000 unique TCR beta nucleotide sequences were sequenced per donor, around a sixth of them non-productive. Genome-wide SNP genotypes for about three fifths of the roughly 700 donors were used in a later genetic analysis, which treated that subset as a discovery cohort. Rather than drawing on any new phenotypic data, the later analysis identified candidate immune exposures from TCR beta sequences and the way those sequences occurred across donors. A few DR-DQ haplotypes were treated as single units for association and clustering because of strong linkage in the cohort. High-throughput TCR immunosequencing, statistical association of individual TCRs with disease status, and machine learning were combined to predict cytomegalovirus infection status. Class I and class II HLA loci were covered by the typing at four-digit resolution. To decide whether each TCR beta V gene segment behaved as functional or pseudogenic, an earlier analysis of some 600 of the donors relied on high-throughput TCR beta sequencing. Along with the approximately 670-subject first cohort, a separate validation cohort of over 90 different subjects was used. The T cell repertoires of 666 subjects were profiled by immunosequencing and related to cytomegalovirus serostatus. Donor age, sex, ethnicity and CMV serostatus were compiled together with the repertoire data. The number of typed donors differed by locus: about 629-630 for A, B, C, DRB1 and DQB1; some 500 for DQA1; around 580 for DPA1; and some 450 for DPB1. All discovery cohort repertoires had been generated using a single sequencing platform. An early release that covered some 630 HLA-typed donors contained about 290 gigabases of sequencing data and 75 million to 100 million unique TCR sequences. The study was designed to test whether signatures of past pathogen exposure could be identified by cataloging public T cell receptors. A later analysis re-examined previously published TCR beta repertoires from hundreds of donors and added high-resolution HLA genotyping to investigate patterns of TCR occurrence. Of the 300 to 450 genotyped donors, 81% were placed in the genetic ancestry cluster associated with self-reported Caucasian donors.

The germline V gene (reference sequence) supplies CDR1 MNHEY and CDR2 SMNVEV. The germline V and J ends show losses of 5 bases and 5 bases respectively, and no gene match explains 8 bases of the junction. The CDR3 sequence holds 15 residues, the cysteine and phenylalanine included. CDR3 DNA is the only sequence kept; it has 45 bases, read in frame from the first base. The library relied on the immunoSEQ multiplex PCR assay. For the multiplex PCR, a mixture combining 60 forward primers for TCR Vbeta segments and 13 reverse primers for TCR Jbeta segments was used. A multiplex PCR assay on genomic DNA amplified the CDR3 region of rearranged TCR beta genes. The Illumina HiSeq System was used to sequence the amplified TCR beta libraries as 87-base-pair reads. The authors processed their data as follows. A later analysis counted some 80 million unique TCR beta chains across the 690 or so repertoires, and 10 million to 12 million of these chains were shared by at least two donors. To remove PCR and sequencing errors, raw reads were error-corrected and collapsed into unique sequences using a nearest-neighbor algorithm that merged closely related sequences. V, D and J gene segments were assigned by aligning CDR3 sequences to IMGT reference sequences. For a sequence to be retained, a match of at least six nucleotides to both a V gene segment and a J gene segment was required. Rearrangements were called productive when the CDR3 lacked stop codons and stayed in frame with V and J; all others were non-productive. CDR3 was defined by IMGT convention, running from the second conserved V-encoded cysteine to the conserved J-encoded phenylalanine. Sequences without an unambiguous match to a single V gene segment were excluded from the earlier analysis of about 600 of the donors. An earlier analysis of roughly 590 of the donors called V segments functional above 56.7% productive rearrangements and segregating when the between-donor standard deviation exceeded 5%. A statistical classification framework was built to diagnose cytomegalovirus status from the catalog of TCR beta chain sequences. A later analysis assigned V and J genes by comparing TCR nucleotide sequences with IMGT/GENE-DB human TR gene sequences. The TCRdist pipeline was used in a later analysis to assign CDR3 sequences and most-parsimonious VDJ recombination scenarios. In a later analysis, each TCR beta chain was defined by its CDR3 amino acid sequence together with its V-gene family, and reads lacking a unique V-gene family were excluded. A later analysis removed 500 to 600 highly shared, low-generation-probability nucleotide sequences to deal with suspected cross-contamination and a sequencing artifact. In a later analysis, a clonal expansion index for each public chain was calculated from normalized within-repertoire ranks of inferred template counts. In a later analysis, generation probabilities were computed with a VDJ recombination model fitted to out-of-frame rearrangements, and the resulting probabilities were checked against IGoR. In a later analysis, hypergeometric tests were used to score TCR-TCR, TCR-HLA and TCR-CMV co-occurrence, with a repertoire-size bias correction applied to TCR pairs. False discovery rates were estimated in a later analysis by permuting HLA or CMV assignments 20 times. In a later analysis, co-occurring TCRs were grouped with DBSCAN, and TCRdist sequence similarity was added when clustering was performed within HLA-allele-positive subsets. Co-occurrence clustering excluded repertoires with fewer than 30,000 or more than 120,000 public chains, plus five with anomalous nucleotide sharing. The source is immuneACCESS, and TCRdb retained only in-frame sequences with V and J called. Part of the clones is not carried over; for the studies checked, unresolved V genes explain less than half of this, and the remainder is unexplained. For V, J and clone size, that table is used; D and trimming come from the DNA. The sample contains 150,000 to 200,000 clones, 85% to 90% of them found a single time. Approximately 1.9% of the sample goes to the ten largest clones.

The paper as a whole reports these results and caveats: An earlier analysis of around 600 of the donors showed that most TCR beta V segments appeared in productive rearrangements either about 87% or about 30% of the time, which broadly matched IMGT annotations. The 87-base-pair reads could not distinguish some IMGT-functional V segments, including TRBV6-2 and TRBV6-3, so those segments were excluded. A later analysis found that most CMV-associated TCR beta chains appeared HLA-restricted, with HLA associations seemingly driven largely by CMV exposure. A later analysis reported that several top co-occurrence clusters appeared linked to parvovirus B19, influenza, CMV and Epstein-Barr virus. A cluster of highly shared sequence variants was judged likely to be a technical artifact of the sequencing pipeline. While some public TCRs were present in many individuals, most TCR sequences turned up only very rarely across donors. Sequencing depth was assumed to be roughly uniform across donors in the presence/absence analyses, though that assumption may not hold. A later analysis found that HLA-associated TCR beta chains were more clonally expanded and had lower generation probabilities than equally common non-associated chains. The classifier was reported to diagnose cytomegalovirus status with high specificity and sensitivity in both the original and validation cohorts. Immune exposure information for the cohort was limited to CMV serostatus. Linkage disequilibrium might explain the correlated functional status among segregating V segments, but an unknown experimental factor could not be excluded. In a later analysis, the rate of TCR association differed among HLA loci, with DRB1 alleles having the most associated TCRs and HLA-C alleles having the fewest. The cohort was sequenced for TCR beta chains only, and without alpha or paired-chain data the features that could be detected were limited. Because HLA typing was missing for some donors at each locus, association tests included only the typed subset. The study listed 150 to 200 TCR beta chains as associated with cytomegalovirus. A few of the identified cytomegalovirus-associated TCR beta chains were confirmed in vitro to be specific for cytomegalovirus antigens. A further reported finding was that TCR beta sequences accurately predicted the HLA-A and HLA-B alleles for most subjects in the first cohort. According to a later genetic analysis, donors in an Asian-associated ancestry cluster had fewer N-insertions in productive TCRs than the roughly 660-donor mean. Over 15 rarely observed V segments, including chromosome 9 orphons, were excluded from the earlier analysis of about 500 of the donors because counts were too low. In a later analysis, some 17,000 TCR beta sequences were associated with specific HLA alleles at a false discovery rate of 0.05. V-gene and J-gene trimming of TCR beta chains was associated with a missense DCLRE1C variant in a later genetic analysis, and the association was replicated in an independent cohort. It was suggested by the authors that the approach could potentially be generalized to other disease states and immunological phenotypes. When HLA alleles, especially DR and DQ, strongly co-occurred, attributing TCR associations to individual alleles was difficult.

A note on this clone: The antigen this receptor binds is unknown. No clone much larger than this one lies a single base away; base qualities are absent.

The cohort comprised fewer than 700 healthy bone marrow donors. All cohort members were sampled while nominally healthy, although unrecorded immune exposures were likely present. The donor tested CMV seronegative and was one of the 352 seronegative cohort members. A peripheral blood sample was collected from each donor, and TCR beta sequencing was performed on peripheral blood mononuclear cells. Genomic DNA was extracted from the blood cell samples with the Qiagen DNeasy Blood Extraction Kit. Recombination connected TRBV27 to TRBJ1-5; TRBD1 fits 8 bases in the junction. The sequence was collected from a woman aged 18-29 years in good health and CMV-seronegative. The specimen was PBMCs. The sequenced DNA is TGTGCCAGCAGTCCCTCTGGACAGGGCTATCAGCCCCAGCATTTT. Its product reads: CASSPSGQGYQPQHF.